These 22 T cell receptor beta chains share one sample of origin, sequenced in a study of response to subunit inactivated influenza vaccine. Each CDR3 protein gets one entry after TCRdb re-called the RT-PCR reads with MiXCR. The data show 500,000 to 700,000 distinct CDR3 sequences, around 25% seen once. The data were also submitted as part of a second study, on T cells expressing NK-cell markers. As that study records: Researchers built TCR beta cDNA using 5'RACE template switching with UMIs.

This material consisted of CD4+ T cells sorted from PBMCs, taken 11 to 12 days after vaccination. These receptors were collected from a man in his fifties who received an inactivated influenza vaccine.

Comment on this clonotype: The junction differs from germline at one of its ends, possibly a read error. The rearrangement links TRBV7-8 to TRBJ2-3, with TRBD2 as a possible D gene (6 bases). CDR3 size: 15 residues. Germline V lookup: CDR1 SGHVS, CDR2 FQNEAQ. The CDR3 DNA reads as TGTGCCAGCAGCTTAAGGCGGGGTAGCATAGATACGCAGTATTTT. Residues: CASSLRRGSIDTQYF. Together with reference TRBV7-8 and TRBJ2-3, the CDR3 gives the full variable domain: GAGVSQSPRYKVAKRGQDVALRCDPISGHVSLFWYQQALGQGPEFLTYFQNEAQLDKSGLPSDRFFAERPEGSVSTLKIQRTQQEDSAVYLCASSLRRGSIDTQYFGPGTRLTVL.

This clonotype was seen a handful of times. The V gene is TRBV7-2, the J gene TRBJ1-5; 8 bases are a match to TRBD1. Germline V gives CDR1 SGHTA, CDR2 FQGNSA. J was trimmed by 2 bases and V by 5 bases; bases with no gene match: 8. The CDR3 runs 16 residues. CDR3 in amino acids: CASSPRTGSGNQPQHF. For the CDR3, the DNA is TGTGCCAGCAGCCCACGGACAGGGTCGGGCAATCAGCCCCAGCATTTT.

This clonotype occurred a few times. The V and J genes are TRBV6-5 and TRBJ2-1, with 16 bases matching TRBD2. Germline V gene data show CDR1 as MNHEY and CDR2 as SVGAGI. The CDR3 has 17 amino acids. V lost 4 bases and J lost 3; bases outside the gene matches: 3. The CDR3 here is CASSWGTSGRGYNEQFF. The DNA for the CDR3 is TGTGCCAGCAGTTGGGGGACTAGCGGGAGGGGCTACAATGAGCAGTTCTTC.

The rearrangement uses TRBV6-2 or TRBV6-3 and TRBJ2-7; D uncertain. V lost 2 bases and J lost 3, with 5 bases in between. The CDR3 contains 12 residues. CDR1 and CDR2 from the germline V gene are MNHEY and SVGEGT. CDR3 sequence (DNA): TGTGCCAGCAGTTACGCCAGCTACGAGCAGTACTTC. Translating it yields CASSYASYEQYF.

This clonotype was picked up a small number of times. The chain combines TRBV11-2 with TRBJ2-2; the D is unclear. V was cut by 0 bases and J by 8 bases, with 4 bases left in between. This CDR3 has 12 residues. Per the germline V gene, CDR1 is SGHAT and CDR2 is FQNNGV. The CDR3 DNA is TGTGCCAGCAGCTTAGAAGGGGGGGAGCTGTTTTTT. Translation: CASSLEGGELFF.

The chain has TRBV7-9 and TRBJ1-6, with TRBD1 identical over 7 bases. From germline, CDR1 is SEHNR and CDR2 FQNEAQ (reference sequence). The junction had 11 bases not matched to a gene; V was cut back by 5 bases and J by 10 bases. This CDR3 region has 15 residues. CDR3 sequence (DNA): TGTGCCAGCAGCCATACCGGGACAGCGGTCTCACCCCTCCACTTT. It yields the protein CASSHTGTAVSPLHF.

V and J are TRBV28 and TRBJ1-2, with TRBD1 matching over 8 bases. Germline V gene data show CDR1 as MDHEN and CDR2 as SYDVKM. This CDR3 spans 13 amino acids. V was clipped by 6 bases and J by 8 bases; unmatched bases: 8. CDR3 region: CASRAGQAQGYTF. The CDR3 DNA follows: TGTGCCAGCAGGGCGGGACAGGCGCAGGGCTACACCTTC.

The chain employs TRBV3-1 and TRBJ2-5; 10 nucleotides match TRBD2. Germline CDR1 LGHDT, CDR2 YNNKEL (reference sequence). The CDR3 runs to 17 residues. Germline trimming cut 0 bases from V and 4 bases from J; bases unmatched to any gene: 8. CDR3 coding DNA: TGTGCCAGCAGCCAAGATCGGCTAGCGGGAGTTGGAGAGACCCAGTACTTC. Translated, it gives CASSQDRLAGVGETQYF.

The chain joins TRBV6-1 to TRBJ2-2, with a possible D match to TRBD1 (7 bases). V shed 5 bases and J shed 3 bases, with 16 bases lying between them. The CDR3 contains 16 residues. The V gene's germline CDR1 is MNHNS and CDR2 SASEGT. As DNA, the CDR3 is TGTGCCAGCAGTCAAAAGGACAGGAGGGACACCGGGGAGCTGTTTTTT. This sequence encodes CASSQKDRRDTGELFF.

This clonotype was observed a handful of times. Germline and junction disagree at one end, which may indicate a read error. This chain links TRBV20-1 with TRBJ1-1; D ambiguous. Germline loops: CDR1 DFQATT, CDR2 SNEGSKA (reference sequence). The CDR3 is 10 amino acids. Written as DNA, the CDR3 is TGCAGGGCTATGAACACTGAAGCTTTCTTT. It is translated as CRAMNTEAFF.

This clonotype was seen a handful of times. As DNA, the CDR3 is TGTGCCAGCAGACTCCGGGATACGCAGTATTTT. This codes for CASRLRDTQYF. The chain combines TRBV12-3 or TRBV12-4 with TRBJ2-3; D gene uncertain. V gave up 6 bases and J gave up 6 bases, with 7 bases separating them. The CDR3 spans 11 residues.

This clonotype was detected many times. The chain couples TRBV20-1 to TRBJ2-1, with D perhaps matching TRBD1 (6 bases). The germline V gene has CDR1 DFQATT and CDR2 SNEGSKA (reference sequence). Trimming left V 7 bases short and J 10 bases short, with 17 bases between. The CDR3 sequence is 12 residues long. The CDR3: CSVRQGRTEQFF. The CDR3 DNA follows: TGCAGTGTACGGCAGGGGCGTACCGAGCAGTTCTTC.

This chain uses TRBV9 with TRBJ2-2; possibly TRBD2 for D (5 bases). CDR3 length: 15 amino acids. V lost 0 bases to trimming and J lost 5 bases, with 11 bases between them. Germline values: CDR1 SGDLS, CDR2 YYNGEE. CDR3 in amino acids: CASSVGTLHTGELFF. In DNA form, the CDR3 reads TGTGCCAGCAGCGTAGGGACTCTTCATACCGGGGAGCTGTTTTTT.

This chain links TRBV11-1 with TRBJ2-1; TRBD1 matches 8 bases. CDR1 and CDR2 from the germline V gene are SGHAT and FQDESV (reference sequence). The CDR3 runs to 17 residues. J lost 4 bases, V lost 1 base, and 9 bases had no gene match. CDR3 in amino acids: CASSLVFRQGRYNEQFF. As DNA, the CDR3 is TGTGCCAGCAGCTTAGTCTTCCGACAGGGGAGATACAATGAGCAGTTCTTC.

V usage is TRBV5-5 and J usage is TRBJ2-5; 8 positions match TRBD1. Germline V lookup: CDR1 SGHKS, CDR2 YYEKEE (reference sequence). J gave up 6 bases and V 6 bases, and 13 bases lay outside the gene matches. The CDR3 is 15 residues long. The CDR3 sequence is CASNYHPTGAQTQYF. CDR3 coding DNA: TGTGCCAGCAATTACCACCCGACAGGGGCACAGACCCAGTACTTC.

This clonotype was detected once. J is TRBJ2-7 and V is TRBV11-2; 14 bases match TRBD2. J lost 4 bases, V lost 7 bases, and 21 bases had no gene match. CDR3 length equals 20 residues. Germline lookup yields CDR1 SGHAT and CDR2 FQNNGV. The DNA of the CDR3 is TGTGCCAGCACCATAGGGACTAGCGGGGGCCTACGAGTTCCGCAGTACGAGCAGTACTTC. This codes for CASTIGTSGGLRVPQYEQYF.

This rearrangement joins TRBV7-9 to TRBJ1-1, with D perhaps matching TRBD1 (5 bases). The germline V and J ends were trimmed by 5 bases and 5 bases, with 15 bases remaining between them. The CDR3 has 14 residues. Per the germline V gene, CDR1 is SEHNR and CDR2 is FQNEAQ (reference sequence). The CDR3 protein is CASSPTRRGTEAFF. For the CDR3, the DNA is TGTGCCAGCAGCCCGACCAGGAGGGGAACTGAAGCTTTCTTT.

Here the CDR3 reads CASSRTSGSGEQFF. In DNA form, the CDR3 reads TGTGCCAGCAGCAGGACTAGCGGGAGTGGTGAGCAGTTCTTC. The gene calls are TRBV12-3 or TRBV12-4 and TRBJ2-1; 13 positions match TRBD2. Trimming removed 6 bases from V and 9 bases from J; junction bases left unmatched: 5. The CDR3 has 14 residues.

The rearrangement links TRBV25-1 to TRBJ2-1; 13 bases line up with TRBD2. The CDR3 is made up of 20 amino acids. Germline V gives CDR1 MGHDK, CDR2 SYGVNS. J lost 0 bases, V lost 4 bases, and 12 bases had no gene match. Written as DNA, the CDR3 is TGTGCCAGCAGTGGGACCGGGACTAGCGGGGCCCTAAGCTCCTACAATGAGCAGTTCTTC. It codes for CASSGTGTSGALSSYNEQFF.

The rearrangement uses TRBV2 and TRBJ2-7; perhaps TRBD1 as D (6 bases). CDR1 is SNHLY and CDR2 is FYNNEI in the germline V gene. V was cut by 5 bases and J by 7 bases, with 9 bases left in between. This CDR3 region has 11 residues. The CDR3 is CASSKTGEQYF. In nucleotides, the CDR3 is TGTGCCAGCAGTAAGACAGGAGAGCAGTACTTC.

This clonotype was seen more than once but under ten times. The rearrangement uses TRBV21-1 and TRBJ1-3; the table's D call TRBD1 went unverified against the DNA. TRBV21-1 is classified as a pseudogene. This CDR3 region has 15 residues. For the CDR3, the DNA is TGTGCCAGCCAGGGACAGGGGAGTTCGGGAAACACCATATATTTT. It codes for CASQGQGSSGNTIYF.

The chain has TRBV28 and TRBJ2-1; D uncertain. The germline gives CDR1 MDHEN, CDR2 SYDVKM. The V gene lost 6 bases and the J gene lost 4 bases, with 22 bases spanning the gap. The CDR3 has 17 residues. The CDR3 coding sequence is TGTGCCAGCAGCCATTCCCCCTCCTCCTTGGGTTACAATGAGCAGTTCTTC. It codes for CASSHSPSSLGYNEQFF.